This is a list of T cell receptor beta chains from one sample in a study of blood T cell repertoires in COVID-19. Libraries were prepared by immunoSEQ multiplex PCR; TCRdb keeps only in-frame clonotypes and omits some of them. The profile shows about 270,000 clones, 70% to 90% of them singletons. The source material was PBMCs or T cells enriched from blood (not recorded which). These receptors were collected from a man aged 18 to 35 who had recovered from COVID-19. CDR3s include the opening cysteine and the closing phenylalanine or tryptophan.

J	V	CDR3
TRBJ2-1	TRBV3-1/TRBV3-2	CASSPLSGEGPNWQFF
TRBJ2-2	TRBV5-1	CASSASGTGELFF
TRBJ2-7	TRBV6-6	CASRKNRDEQYF
TRBJ1-5	TRBV5-5	CASSLAEDQPQHF
TRBJ1-5	TRBV6-5	CASRRQGEQPQHF
TRBJ1-6	TRBV2	CASKSGDISPLHF
TRBJ1-5	TRBV19	CASSIVGQGGISNQPQHF
TRBJ1-2	TRBV5-1	CASSLGGQNYGYTF
TRBJ2-5	TRBV10-3	CAIRGDRGRETQYF
TRBJ2-7	TRBV7-9	CASTLGAGPTSF
TRBJ1-2	TRBV5-6	CASSRGLRGYTF
TRBJ1-2	TRBV6-2/TRBV6-3	CASSYSSGGPYYGYTF
TRBJ2-1	TRBV5-1	CASSLQGYEQFF
TRBJ1-1	TRBV7-9	CASSLQGLNTEAFF
TRBJ1-5	TRBV2	CASSEALRQGGRPQHF
TRBJ2-1	TRBV15	CATSRDLNSFEQFF
TRBJ2-5	TRBV5-4	CASSSDRDETQYF
TRBJ2-1	TRBV4-2	CASSQGDNSYNEQFF
TRBJ1-2	TRBV19	CASSFRTDYGYTF
TRBJ1-5	TRBV29-1	CSVIDRGAGQPQHF
TRBJ1-4	TRBV24-1	CATSAGQGFVEKLFF
TRBJ2-1	TRBV5-1	CASSLDIGGAVEQFF
TRBJ2-1	TRBV5-6	CASSWTSGNHNEQFF
TRBJ2-7	TRBV18	CASSPARDSTHEQYF
TRBJ2-5	TRBV5-5	CASSLGTSGRALGETQYF
TRBJ1-1	TRBV5-1	CASSLVGQNYEAFF
TRBJ1-2	TRBV10-3	CAISESAGGYGYTF
TRBJ1-4	TRBV27	CASSPSRDRGRGEKLFF
TRBJ1-5	TRBV27	CASSLSYRGVNQPQHF
TRBJ2-7	TRBV27	CASSPAGTMAYEQYF
TRBJ2-7	TRBV4-1	CASSQGLASYEQYF
TRBJ2-1	TRBV11-3	CASAPGLGSYNEQFF
TRBJ1-6	TRBV28	CASTRTTAAGGPIYSPLHF
TRBJ1-6	TRBV6-4	CASSDSDWFSSSPLHF
TRBJ2-5	TRBV6-5	CASSPQAETQYF
TRBJ1-2	TRBV6-1	CASSELFGGSTNYGYTF
TRBJ1-5	TRBV3-1/TRBV3-2	CASSAGFPIWHHQPQHF
TRBJ2-2	TRBV7-9	CASSASGGTAGELFF
TRBJ2-7	TRBV6-2/TRBV6-3	CASSYEAGGIYEQYF
TRBJ2-3	TRBV7-2	CASGSGATDTQYF
TRBJ2-7	TRBV19	CASSRRPGPYEQYF
TRBJ2-7	TRBV6-5	CASSYSAGYYEQYF
TRBJ1-1	TRBV14	CASSHLNTEAFF
TRBJ2-7	TRBV2	CASGVMVLEQYF